This T cell receptor beta chain was obtained from a study of blood T cell repertoires in COVID-19 (dated by TCRdb to 2020 to 2022). The study in broad terms: The collaborator samples originated in the United States, Italy and Spain and spanned the acute and convalescent phases of COVID-19. The material from the prospective study consisted of cDNA or gDNA derived from T cells, B-cell-depleted T cells, or PBMCs. Subjects who had been exposed to COVID-19, were actively infected with it, or had recovered from it provided the deeply sampled blood TCRbeta repertoires that made up the dataset. The repertoires were made available in a free public database intended to serve as a resource for research on the immune response to SARS-CoV-2. Samples were obtained from the ongoing ImmuneRACE study (first 160 participants) and from some 1,300 subjects provided by 6 global collaborators. The sample metadata nearly always contained a de-identified subject ID, COVID-19 status, age in years and sex. HLA class I and class II types, where available, came from metadata supplied by the sample provider rather than from assay-based typing. Here is what the overall study found, with its caveats: How much clinical and demographic metadata was included differed by source and by participant, and the metadata was provided uncurated.

Note on this clone: This clone's antigen is unknown. Nothing much larger sits one base from this clone, and base qualities are not available.

CDR1 and CDR2, looked up from the germline V gene, are MNHEY and SVGEGT. V and J are truncated by 3 bases and 6 bases respectively, leaving an intervening sequence of 21 bases. The CDR3 holds 16 amino acids from the cysteine to the phenylalanine. Kept here is only the CDR3 DNA, which spans 48 bases and is read in frame from base 1. In Seattle, one collaborating source enrolled patients while the infection was active and tracked those patients longitudinally over the course of disease. Each collaborating institution followed its own protocols to collect whole blood in K2EDTA tubes. For TCRbeta analysis, collaborator samples were shipped as frozen whole blood, as isolated PBMCs, or as DNA extracted from either sample type. The immunoSEQ Assay, a bias-controlled multiplex PCR, was used to amplify TCRbeta CDR3 regions from genomic DNA. The study's own analysis went as follows. Nucleated cell counts per sample were estimated from amplification of reference gene primers within the assay. Sequence reads were collapsed and filtered to measure the absolute abundance of every unique TCRbeta CDR3 rearrangement. For each sample, productive Simpson clonality was calculated by taking the square root of Simpson's diversity index across productive rearrangements. TCRdb mirrors the immuneACCESS table, restricted to in-frame sequences. Some clones are absent from its copies; in checked studies, under half trace to an unresolved V gene, and the reason for the others is unknown. The DNA was the basis for D and trimming; V, J and clone size are from that table. For this sample there are over 55,000 clones; approximately 80% appear just once. Clones ranked in the top ten supply around 9.6% of the sample.

The TCR was taken from a man aged 50-59 years with COVID-19, enrolled during active disease. The chain links TRBV6-2 or TRBV6-3 with TRBJ2-7; possibly the D gene is TRBD2, per 6 matching bases. Sample: peripheral blood. The CDR3 here reads CASSYPTSRTPREQYF. Here is the DNA: TGTGCCAGCAGTTATCCGACTAGTCGCACCCCTCGCGAGCAGTACTTC.